Below, 25 T cell receptor beta chains from the same sample are listed, as sequenced in a study of blood T cell repertoires in COVID-19. Here immunoSEQ multiplex PCR was the method, and the copy in TCRdb shows in-frame clones only, minus some. The sample lists about 280,000 clones; roughly nine tenths were seen once. The sample consisted of peripheral blood. These receptor sequences come from a woman aged 25 to 39 with COVID-19, enrolled during active disease.

The V and J genes are TRBV9 and TRBJ2-2, with a weak D call TRBD1 (6 bases). The CDR3 is 14 amino acids. Looked up from germline, CDR1 is SGDLS and CDR2 is YYNGEE. Trimming removed 5 bases at V and 1 base at J, with 9 bases between. The DNA of the CDR3 is TGTGCCAGCAGTTCGGACAGGAACACCGGGGAGCTGTTTTTT. It is translated as CASSSDRNTGELFF.

This chain uses TRBV2 with TRBJ1-6; 9 bases map to TRBD1. V lost 4 bases to trimming and J lost 11 bases; unmatched junction nucleotides: 0. Germline V gene data show CDR1 as SNHLY and CDR2 as FYNNEI. The CDR3 extends over 12 amino acids. DNA of the CDR3: TGTGCCAGCAGTGGGGACAGGGCACCCCTCCACTTT. It is translated as CASSGDRAPLHF.

This clone was counted a single time. The genes are TRBV30 and TRBJ1-5; possible D gene TRBD1, 6 bases. V was shortened by 1 base and J by 3 bases, with 16 bases between the two germline ends. The CDR3 is 16 residues long. In germline, CDR1 is GTSNPN, CDR2 SVGIG (reference sequence). Here the CDR3 DNA reads TGTGCCTGGAGTGAAACAGGGTTAGGGCTCAATCAGCCCCAGCATTTT. Its protein is CAWSETGLGLNQPQHF.

The CDR3 spells CASSPPGGEGGELFF. The CDR3 bases are TGTGCCAGCTCACCACCAGGGGGCGAAGGCGGGGAGCTGTTTTTT. The chain uses TRBV18 and TRBJ2-2; 7 bases map to TRBD1. V shed 0 bases and J 7 bases; nucleotides not matched to a gene: 5. This CDR3 is 15 amino acids long. Per the germline V gene, CDR1 is KGHSH and CDR2 is LQKENI.

This chain connects TRBV25-1 to TRBJ2-1; TRBD1 might be the D (5 bases). This CDR3 spans 13 amino acids. Trimming removed 1 base from V and 9 bases from J, with 10 bases in between. Germline V gene lookup returns CDR1 MGHDK and CDR2 SYGVNS. The CDR3 is CASSELGRGEQFF. CDR3 in DNA: TGTGCCAGCAGTGAATTGGGGCGCGGTGAGCAGTTCTTC.

A single count supports this clone. The rearrangement joins TRBV7-8 to TRBJ2-3, with 8 bases identical to TRBD1. Germline V lookup: CDR1 SGHVS, CDR2 FQNEAQ. Trimming took 5 bases from V and 1 from J; bases not matched to a gene: 5. The CDR3 length is 15 residues. The CDR3 here is CASSHEDRGTDTQYF. In DNA form, the CDR3 reads TGTGCCAGCAGCCACGAGGACAGGGGCACAGATACGCAGTATTTT.

V and J are TRBV5-1 and TRBJ2-1, with TRBD2 identical over 8 bases. Germline V gives CDR1 SGHRS, CDR2 YFSETQ. The V segment lost 4 bases and the J segment 8 bases; nucleotides outside the gene matches: 8. The CDR3 length is 14 residues. The CDR3 nucleotides are TGCGCCAGCAGCCCGGGACTAGTTCGCCATGAGCAGTTCTTC. Its translation: CASSPGLVRHEQFF. Complete variable domain (other parts from reference TRBV5-1 and TRBJ2-1): KAGVTQTPRYLIKTRGQQVTLSCSPISGHRSVSWYQQTPGQGLQFLFEYFSETQRNKGNFPGRFSGRQFSNSRSEMNVSTLELGDSALYLCASSPGLVRHEQFFGPGTRLTVL.

J is TRBJ1-3 and V is TRBV7-2; 11 bases line up with TRBD1. Germline CDR1 reads SGHTA; CDR2 reads FQGNSA. J gave up 5 bases and V 8 bases, and 8 bases lay outside the gene matches. CDR3 length equals 15 residues. CDR3 in DNA: TGTGCCAGCGGACTGGGGACAGGGGGTCGAAACACCATATATTTT. Its translation is CASGLGTGGRNTIYF.

The chain is built from TRBV19 and TRBJ2-7; 7 bases are shared with TRBD1. The germline V gene has CDR1 LNHDA and CDR2 SQIVND (reference sequence). The CDR3 is 16 amino acids. Trimming removed 5 bases from V and 2 bases from J; junction bases left unmatched: 12. The CDR3, as DNA: TGTGCCAGTAGTTTTCCCCGGGACAGCGGAACCTACGAGCAGTACTTC. This encodes CASSFPRDSGTYEQYF.

J is TRBJ2-5 and V is TRBV11-2, with D maybe TRBD1 (6 bases). Between the trimmed V and J ends, which lost 4 bases and 2 bases, there was a span of 14 bases. This CDR3 comprises 15 residues. Germline CDR1 SGHAT, CDR2 FQNNGV. The CDR3 DNA reads TGTGCCAGCAGCTCCCGGACAGCTAAGCAAGAGACCCAGTACTTC. Translating it yields CASSSRTAKQETQYF.

The V and J genes are TRBV2 and TRBJ2-1; TRBD2 might be the D (5 bases). V was clipped by 5 bases and J by 2 bases, with 13 bases between them. The CDR3 contains 15 residues. CDR1 and CDR2 from the germline V gene are SNHLY and FYNNEI. CDR3 in amino acids: CASSPSRGPYNEQFF. The DNA of the CDR3 is TGTGCCAGCAGTCCCTCCAGAGGGCCCTACAATGAGCAGTTCTTC.

This clone was counted once. V is TRBV18 and J is TRBJ2-7; 7 nucleotides match TRBD1. Germline V CDR1 and CDR2: KGHSH, LQKENI. Trimming at V came to 3 bases and at J to 5 bases, leaving 4 bases not matched to a gene. This CDR3 spans 13 amino acids. This CDR3 is CASSPGTADEQYF. CDR3 nucleotide sequence: TGTGCCAGCTCACCCGGGACAGCAGACGAGCAGTACTTC.

Only one count was recorded for this clone. The chain joins TRBV5-1 to TRBJ1-3, with a tentative D call TRBD1 (6 bases). This CDR3 is 16 amino acids long. The germline V and J ends were trimmed by 1 base and 3 bases, with 14 bases remaining between them. In germline, CDR1 is SGHRS, CDR2 YFSETQ. The CDR3 sequence: CASSLRATGSGNTIYF. In nucleotides, the CDR3 is TGCGCCAGCAGCTTGAGGGCTACAGGGAGTGGAAACACCATATATTTT.

The gene calls are TRBV7-9 and TRBJ2-5, with 7 bases aligning to TRBD2. Per germline, CDR1 SEHNR and CDR2 FQNEAQ (reference sequence). V trimming: 4 bases; J trimming: 1 base; junction bases outside the gene matches: 12. CDR3 length: 17 residues. The CDR3 region is CASSSLVIGGGQETQYF. DNA for the CDR3: TGTGCCAGCAGCTCCCTAGTAATTGGCGGGGGCCAAGAGACCCAGTACTTC.

The chain joins TRBV7-8 to TRBJ2-5; weak D call: TRBD2 (7 bases). Germline V gives CDR1 SGHVS, CDR2 FQNEAQ. This CDR3 has 14 amino acids. V was pared by 5 bases and J by 6 bases, with 16 bases between. CDR3 region: CASSQGGTTKTQYF. As DNA, the CDR3 is TGTGCCAGCAGCCAAGGGGGGACTACCAAGACCCAGTACTTC.

The V gene is TRBV2, the J gene TRBJ1-1; 7 nucleotides line up with TRBD1. The CDR3 totals 13 residues. V lost 7 bases to trimming and J lost 1 base; unmatched junction nucleotides: 3. Germline values: CDR1 SNHLY, CDR2 FYNNEI. CDR3 nucleotide sequence: TGTGCCAGCACAGGGGGTCGGAACACTGAAGCTTTCTTT. Amino acid sequence: CASTGGRNTEAFF.

The rearrangement joins TRBV5-1 to TRBJ2-3, with a weak D call TRBD1 (7 bases). Germline V gene sequence: CDR1 SGHRS, CDR2 YFSETQ. With 4 bases removed from V and 3 bases from J, the gap between germline ends came to 18 bases. There are 16 residues in the CDR3. The chain's CDR3 is CASSPPTTGRTDTQYF. The DNA of the CDR3 is TGCGCCAGCAGCCCACCAACGACAGGGAGGACAGATACGCAGTATTTT. Together with reference TRBV5-1 and TRBJ2-3, the CDR3 gives the full variable domain: KAGVTQTPRYLIKTRGQQVTLSCSPISGHRSVSWYQQTPGQGLQFLFEYFSETQRNKGNFPGRFSGRQFSNSRSEMNVSTLELGDSALYLCASSPPTTGRTDTQYFGPGTRLTVL.

CDR3 bases: TGTGCCAGCAGTCCCAAGGCGTCAGGGTTCGGGCAGCCCCAGCATTTT. Protein: CASSPKASGFGQPQHF. The gene calls are TRBV27 and TRBJ1-5, with a weak D call TRBD1 (5 bases). The CDR3 extends over 16 amino acids. The germline V gene has CDR1 MNHEY and CDR2 SMNVEV (reference sequence). With 5 bases removed from V and 7 bases from J, the gap between germline ends came to 21 bases.

The DNA of the CDR3 is TGTGCCAGCAGTTCCTACTCCACCAACATTCAGTACTTC. Amino acids: CASSSYSTNIQYF. The V gene is TRBV28, the J gene TRBJ2-4; D not resolved. Germline V CDR1 and CDR2: MDHEN, SYDVKM. The CDR3 consists of 13 residues. The ends were cut back, 4 bases at V and 7 bases at J, with 11 bases in the middle. The full variable domain, its missing parts supplied by reference TRBV28 and TRBJ2-4, is DVKVTQSSRYLVKRTGEKVFLECVQDMDHENMFWYRQDPGLGLRLIYFSYDVKMKEKGDIPEGYSVSREKKERFSLILESASTNQTSMYLCASSSYSTNIQYFGAGTRLSVL.

The CDR3 nucleotides read TGCGCCAGCAGCTTGGAGCTAGGACAGGAAAAACTGTTTTTT. As protein: CASSLELGQEKLFF. The J gene is TRBJ1-4, the V gene TRBV5-1; possible D gene TRBD1, 6 bases. There are 14 residues in the CDR3. V was trimmed by 0 bases and J by 8 bases, leaving 11 bases between them. Looked up from germline, CDR1 is SGHRS and CDR2 is YFSETQ.

The J gene is TRBJ2-1, the V gene TRBV2; 7 bases are a match to TRBD1. From germline, CDR1 is SNHLY and CDR2 FYNNEI. V gave up 5 bases and J gave up 6 bases; unmatched junction bases: 10. The CDR3 loop spans 15 amino acids. The CDR3 spells CASSHAFPGGNEQFF. CDR3 sequence (DNA): TGTGCCAGCAGTCATGCCTTTCCAGGGGGCAATGAGCAGTTCTTC.

The count of this clone is one. V gene TRBV6-1 combines with J gene TRBJ2-7, with D possibly TRBD1 on 6 matching bases. Germline V gives CDR1 MNHNS, CDR2 SASEGT. The CDR3 runs to 16 residues. The V end was cut by 0 bases, the J end by 1 base, with 13 bases between. The CDR3 sequence is CASSEARPGQSYEQYF. The CDR3 bases are TGTGCCAGCAGTGAAGCTCGACCCGGACAGTCCTACGAGCAGTACTTC.

V usage is TRBV3-1 (or the pseudogene TRBV3-2) and J usage is TRBJ1-2, with a tentative D call TRBD1 (6 bases). Germline V CDR1 and CDR2: LGHDT, YNNKEL (reference sequence). Trimming took off 3 bases at V and 3 bases at J, with 11 bases between the two ends. The CDR3 totals 14 residues. The DNA of the CDR3 is TGTGCCAGCAGCCAGGACAGATTAGACTATGGCTACACCTTC. This encodes CASSQDRLDYGYTF.

The chain recombines TRBV24-1 with TRBJ2-7; D is possibly TRBD1 (6 bases). CDR3 length: 15 residues. Germline V gene lookup returns CDR1 KGHDR and CDR2 SFDVKD. V was pared by 3 bases and J by 5 bases, with 16 bases between. CDR3 DNA: TGTGCCACCAGTGATCAATCAGGGGAGCCCCACGAGCAGTACTTC. It translates to CATSDQSGEPHEQYF.

The count of this clone is one. This chain connects TRBV18 to TRBJ2-5; 9 positions agree with TRBD2. V shed 2 bases and J 2 bases; nucleotides not matched to a gene: 6. This CDR3 contains 16 residues. Per germline, CDR1 KGHSH and CDR2 LQKENI. The CDR3 loop is CASSPGGGGGQETQYF. In nucleotides, the CDR3 is TGTGCCAGCTCACCAGGCGGCGGGGGGGGTCAAGAGACCCAGTACTTC.